The text below deals with one T cell receptor (beta chain). Its antigen is unknown. No clone much larger than this one lies a single base away; base qualities are absent. The collaborating institutions used their own protocols to collect whole blood in K2EDTA tubes. For TCRbeta analysis, collaborators shipped samples as frozen whole blood, isolated PBMCs, or DNA extracted from either of those sample types. This entry comes from a study of blood T cell repertoires in COVID-19 (TCRdb year 2020). The study in broad terms: Samples from collaborators originated in the United States, Italy and Spain and spanned both the acute and convalescent phases of COVID-19. The material from the prospective study consisted of cDNA or gDNA derived from T cells, B-cell-depleted T cells, or PBMCs. The dataset comprised deeply sampled blood TCRbeta repertoires from subjects exposed to, actively infected with, or recovered from COVID-19. A de-identified subject ID, COVID-19 status, age in years and sex were almost always included in the sample metadata. Samples were obtained from the ongoing ImmuneRACE study (first 160 participants) and from some 1,300 subjects provided by 6 global collaborators. Where HLA class I and class II types were available, the types were taken from metadata supplied by the sample provider, not from assay-based typing. The repertoires were made available in a free public database intended to serve as a resource for research on the immune response to SARS-CoV-2. The research as a whole found: How much clinical and demographic metadata was included differed by source and by participant, and the metadata was provided uncurated.

TCRbeta CDR3 regions were amplified from genomic DNA using the immunoSEQ Assay, a bias-controlled multiplex PCR. The original methods were these. The number of nucleated cells in each sample was estimated from the amplification of reference gene primers within the assay. Sequence reads were collapsed and filtered to measure the absolute abundance of every unique TCRbeta CDR3 rearrangement. For each sample, productive Simpson clonality was calculated as the square root of Simpson's diversity index across productive rearrangements. TCRdb re-hosts the immuneACCESS table, in-frame sequences only. Its copies lack some clones; in the studies checked, an unresolved V gene accounts for under half of them, and the cause for the rest is not known. V, J and clone size derive from that table, while D and trimming were established from the DNA sequence. The sample yields some 87,000 clones; around 87% were counted once. The ten biggest clones cover approximately 18% of the sample.

V was cut back by 4 bases and J by 3 bases, leaving a gap of 15 bases between them. Reading the germline V gene gives CDR1 KGHSH and CDR2 LQKENI. From the cysteine up to the phenylalanine, the CDR3 has a length of 15 residues. Only the CDR3 region is kept as DNA, spanning 45 bases read in frame from base 1. The receptor's source is a human donor in a cohort sampled during active COVID-19. The material sequenced was peripheral blood. This sequence uses TRBV18 and TRBJ1-1, and possibly TRBD1, on 6 matching bases. The CDR3 region: CASSQNTGSDTEAFF. The nucleotide sequence reads TGTGCCAGCTCACAGAATACAGGGTCCGACACTGAAGCTTTCTTT.